The 20 T cell receptor beta chains below come from one sample, sequenced in a study of cytomegalovirus exposure and HLA in healthy donors. Primers included in the PCR were 60 Vbeta and 13 Jbeta primers. The assay was immunoSEQ multiplex PCR, and TCRdb's table has in-frame clones only and misses some. Seen here are over 100,000 clones, approximately 87% observed once, and the top ten hold around 2.6%. The sequencing input was PBMCs. All receptors derive from a man aged 40-55 years in good health and CMV-seronegative.

This clone was detected once. The chain links TRBV6-1 to TRBJ2-5; possibly TRBD2 for D (6 bases). The CDR3 spans 13 residues. V gave up 4 bases and J gave up 2 bases, with 8 bases separating them. The germline gives CDR1 MNHNS, CDR2 SASEGT. The CDR3 nucleotides read TGTGCCAGCAGTGGGGACTTACAAGAGACCCAGTACTTC. Its translation: CASSGDLQETQYF.

The CDR3 spells CASSLTPNTEAFF. In DNA form, the CDR3 reads TGTGCCAGCAGCTTGACACCGAACACTGAAGCTTTCTTT. The chain joins TRBV7-6 to TRBJ1-1, with unresolved D. This CDR3 is built from 13 residues. Between the trimmed V and J ends, which lost 3 bases and 1 base, there was a span of 6 bases. Germline assignment: CDR1 SGHVS and CDR2 FNYEAQ.

Of note for this clone: The junction differs from germline at one of its ends, possibly a read error. The chain is built from TRBV29-1 and TRBJ1-1, with TRBD1 identical over 7 bases. The CDR3 is made up of 13 amino acids. Germline V lookup: CDR1 SQVTM, CDR2 ANQGSEA. CDR3 sequence reads: CSVEVRNRGQSSF. The CDR3 DNA reads TGCAGCGTTGAAGTAAGAAACAGGGGTCAGTCTTCCTTT.

The CDR3 nucleotides read TGTGCCAGCAGACATCTACAGGGGAAGGATGATGGCTACACCTTC. It is translated as CASRHLQGKDDGYTF. V and J are TRBV7-9 and TRBJ1-2, with 7 nucleotides matching TRBD1. There are 15 residues in the CDR3. V was clipped by 6 bases and J by 6 bases; unmatched bases: 13. The germline gives CDR1 SEHNR, CDR2 FQNEAQ (reference sequence).

V gene TRBV25-1 combines with J gene TRBJ1-1, with 7 bases matching TRBD1. Germline CDR1 is MGHDK and CDR2 is SYGVNS. Trimming cost V 4 bases and J 0 bases; bases outside gene matches: 5. The CDR3 has 15 amino acids. The CDR3 nucleotides read TGTGCCAGCAGTGTCTTCAGGGGGATGAACACTGAAGCTTTCTTT. Amino acids: CASSVFRGMNTEAFF.

This clone was counted a few times. The chain is built from TRBV25-1 and TRBJ1-1; no reliable D call. Deletions cut 3 bases from V and 8 bases from J, with 7 bases between. CDR3 length: 11 residues. Per germline, CDR1 MGHDK and CDR2 SYGVNS. The CDR3 sequence: CASSDSAEAFF. In nucleotides, the CDR3 is TGTGCCAGCAGTGACAGCGCAGAAGCTTTCTTT.

The chain links TRBV4-3 to TRBJ2-1; 8 bases are shared with TRBD2. V dropped 0 bases and J dropped 3; count of bases not matched to a gene: 1. This CDR3 contains 15 residues. Germline-derived CDR1 and CDR2 are LGHNA and YSLEER. CDR3 nucleotide sequence: TGCGCCAGCAGCCAAGATCGGGGGGGCTACAATGAGCAGTTCTTC. This codes for CASSQDRGGYNEQFF.

The chain employs TRBV6-1 and TRBJ2-6, with 7 bases aligning to TRBD1. V was pared by 4 bases and J by 3 bases, with 3 bases of the junction left unmatched. Germline CDR1 and CDR2: MNHNS and SASEGT. The CDR3 loop spans 15 amino acids. The CDR3 coding sequence is TGTGCCAGCAGTGGCGACAGGGTTGGGGCCAACGTCCTGACTTTC. Amino acid sequence: CASSGDRVGANVLTF.

The chain recombines TRBV9 with TRBJ2-7; 10 bases are shared with TRBD1. Germline assignment: CDR1 SGDLS and CDR2 YYNGEE. V lost 0 bases to trimming and J lost 1 base; unmatched junction nucleotides: 4. CDR3 length: 16 amino acids. In nucleotides, the CDR3 is TGTGCCAGCAGCGTAGATTGGGACAGGGGATCCTACGAGCAGTACTTC. Its translation is CASSVDWDRGSYEQYF.

As for this clone: This specimen includes other DNA sequences encoding the same CDR3. The V gene is TRBV9, the J gene TRBJ1-2, with D tentatively TRBD1 (6 bases). Germline V CDR1 and CDR2: SGDLS, YYNGEE. The CDR3 is made up of 16 amino acids. The V end lost 4 bases, the J end lost 4 bases, and 20 bases lay between the germline ends. CDR3 in DNA: TGTGCCAGCAGCCCTTACTCAGGGGTGGGACCCTATGGCTACACCTTC. Its protein is CASSPYSGVGPYGYTF.

This rearrangement joins TRBV5-1 to TRBJ1-1; the D is unclear. The CDR3 is made up of 17 amino acids. Per germline, CDR1 SGHRS and CDR2 YFSETQ. V gave up 0 bases and J gave up 1 base, with 16 bases separating them. CDR3 region: CASSLDKTIQWNTEAFF. CDR3 bases: TGCGCCAGCAGCTTGGATAAGACAATACAGTGGAACACTGAAGCTTTCTTT. The full variable domain, rest sourced from reference TRBV5-1 and TRBJ1-1, is KAGVTQTPRYLIKTRGQQVTLSCSPISGHRSVSWYQQTPGQGLQFLFEYFSETQRNKGNFPGRFSGRQFSNSRSEMNVSTLELGDSALYLCASSLDKTIQWNTEAFFGQGTRLTVV.

A note on this clone: Compared with germline, one end of the junction differs, possibly owing to a read error. V gene TRBV7-9 combines with J gene TRBJ2-7; TRBD2 is a possible D gene (6 bases). CDR1 and CDR2 from the germline V gene are SEHNR and FQNEAQ (reference sequence). The CDR3 has 15 residues. CDR3 sequence: CSSSSPLDYSYEQYF. Written as DNA, the CDR3 is TGTTCCAGCAGCTCTCCCTTGGACTACTCCTACGAGCAGTACTTC. The full variable domain, rest sourced from reference TRBV7-9 and TRBJ2-7, is DTGVSQNPRHKITKRGQNVTFRCDPISEHNRLYWYRQTLGQGPEFLTYFQNEAQLEKSRLLSDRFSAERPKGSFSTLEIQRTEQGDSAMYLCSSSSPLDYSYEQYFGPGTRLTVT.

CDR3 in DNA: TGTGCCACCAGCAGAGAACCAGGGGGCACTGGGGCCAACGTCCTGACTTTC. Its protein product is CATSREPGGTGANVLTF. The rearrangement links TRBV15 to TRBJ2-6; 8 positions agree with TRBD1. Unmatched junction bases numbered 3, after V lost 0 bases and J lost 2 bases. Per the germline V gene, CDR1 is LNHNV and CDR2 is YYDKDF (reference sequence). The CDR3 length is 17 residues.

The rearrangement uses TRBV19 and TRBJ1-6; D might be TRBD1 (6 bases). The germline V gene encodes CDR1 LNHDA and CDR2 SQIVND (reference sequence). CDR3 size: 17 residues. Trimming took 7 bases from V and 8 from J, leaving 24 bases between them. This CDR3 is CASTGTTHPYKYSPLHF. In nucleotides, the CDR3 is TGTGCCAGTACCGGGACAACCCATCCCTATAAGTATTCACCCCTCCACTTT.

The V call is TRBV19, the J call TRBJ1-2; no reliable D call. Trimming stripped 3 bases from V and 4 bases from J, with 18 bases between. The V gene's germline CDR1 is LNHDA and CDR2 SQIVND (reference sequence). There are 16 residues in the CDR3. The CDR3: CASSMGLRESSYGYTF. As DNA, the CDR3 is TGTGCCAGTAGTATGGGGTTGAGGGAGTCTAGCTATGGCTACACCTTC.

The J gene is TRBJ2-7, the V gene TRBV9, with 9 bases lining up with TRBD1. The CDR3 has 15 amino acids. J was trimmed by 6 bases and V by 3 bases; bases with no gene match: 10. Per the germline V gene, CDR1 is SGDLS and CDR2 is YYNGEE. The CDR3 reads CASSGSGQGFSEQYF. The CDR3 nucleotides are TGTGCCAGCAGCGGATCGGGACAGGGTTTTAGCGAGCAGTACTTC.

The chain is built from TRBV5-6 and TRBJ2-7; TRBD1 is a possible D gene (5 bases). Germline V gives CDR1 SGHDT, CDR2 YYEEEE. V dropped 2 bases and J dropped 2 bases, with 8 bases sitting between them. There are 13 residues in the CDR3. CDR3 DNA: TGTGCCAGCAGCTTCAGGGAAGCCTACGAGCAGTACTTC. As protein: CASSFREAYEQYF.

This clone came up a few times. The chain has TRBV2 and TRBJ2-5; no clear D gene. The DNA end favors TRBJ2-7, so the J call may be wrong. The CDR3 runs to 12 residues. CDR1 is SNHLY, CDR2 FYNNEI, per germline. CDR3 in amino acids: CASSEAPSEQYF. The CDR3 nucleotides are TGTGCCAGCAGTGAAGCCCCCTCCGAGCAGTACTTC.

The chain carries TRBV18 and TRBJ2-3; 9 nucleotides agree with TRBD1. V lost 3 bases and J lost 6; bases outside the gene matches: 4. The V gene's germline CDR1 is KGHSH and CDR2 LQKENI. The length of the CDR3 is 14 residues. The CDR3 here is CASSPGQGVDTQYF. The CDR3 DNA is TGTGCCAGCTCACCGGGACAGGGAGTCGATACGCAGTATTTT. The whole variable domain, filled in from reference TRBV18 and TRBJ2-3, reads NAGVMQNPRHLVRRRGQEARLRCSPMKGHSHVYWYRQLPEEGLKFMVYLQKENIIDESGMPKERFSAEFPKEGPSILRIQQVVRGDSAAYFCASSPGQGVDTQYFGPGTRLTVL.

This clone was observed a handful of times. DNA for the CDR3: TGTGCCAGCAGCCATACAGAGACCAATCAGCCCCAGCATTTT. It encodes CASSHTETNQPQHF. The V call is TRBV4-2, the J call TRBJ1-5; D not resolved. This CDR3 contains 14 residues. V was trimmed by 3 bases and J by 3 bases, leaving 9 bases between them. Germline V CDR1 and CDR2: LGHNA, YNFKEQ.